The clone carrying this T cell receptor (beta chain) was counted between two and nine times. What it recognizes is unknown. These data come from a study of molecular identifiers for immune sequencing clone quantification. Study-wide findings and caveats: Whereas clones above 20 RNA copies held under 1% of naive-cell molecules, they held over 97% of effector molecules.

V lost 5 bases and J 2 bases, leaving 16 bases between the germline ends. This CDR3 contains 15 residues. CDR1 is MNHEY, CDR2 SVGAGI, per germline. In preparing bulk TCR libraries, previously described methods and listed TCR primers were used. TCRdb passed the PCR reads through MiXCR, listing each CDR3 protein once. The table has about 510,000 distinct CDR3 sequences, around 23% seen once; the top ten hold roughly 0.77%. Sorting captured naive CD8 T cells as CD8+CD4-CCR7+CD45RA+. The TCR sequence derives from a human donor in good health. Some libraries in this study had Jurkat cell RNA spiked in. This chain uses TRBV6-5 with TRBJ2-7, with unresolved D. Source material: naive CD8+ T cells from blood, with Jurkat cell RNA spiked in. Stated subset: FACS-sorted CD8+CD4-CCR7+CD45RA+ naive T cells. CDR3 region: CASSQSKYVTYEQYF. The CDR3 region has the DNA TGTGCCAGCAGTCAATCCAAATACGTTACCTACGAGCAGTACTTC.